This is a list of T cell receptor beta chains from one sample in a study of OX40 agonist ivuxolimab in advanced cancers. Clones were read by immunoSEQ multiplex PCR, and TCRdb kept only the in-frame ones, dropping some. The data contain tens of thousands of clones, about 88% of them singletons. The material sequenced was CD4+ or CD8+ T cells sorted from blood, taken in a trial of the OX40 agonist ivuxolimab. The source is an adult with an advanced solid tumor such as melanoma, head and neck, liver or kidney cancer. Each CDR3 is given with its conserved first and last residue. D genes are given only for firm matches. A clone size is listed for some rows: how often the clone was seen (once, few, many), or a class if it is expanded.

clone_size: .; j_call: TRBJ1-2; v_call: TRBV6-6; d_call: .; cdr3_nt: TGTGCCAGCAGTACAACCAGGTCAGCTAACTATGGCTACACCTTC; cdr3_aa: CASSTTRSANYGYTF
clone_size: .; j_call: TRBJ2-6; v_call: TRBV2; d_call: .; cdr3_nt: TGTGCCAGCAGTGTAGGGTCTGGGGCCAACGTCCTGACTTTC; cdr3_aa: CASSVGSGANVLTF
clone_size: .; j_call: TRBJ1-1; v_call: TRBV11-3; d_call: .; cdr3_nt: TGTGCCAGCAGCTTATCAGGAAACACTGAAGCTTTCTTT; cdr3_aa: CASSLSGNTEAFF
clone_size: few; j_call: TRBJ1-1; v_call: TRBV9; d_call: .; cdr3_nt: TGTGCCAGCAGCGCTAACCTGGAGGGGACTGAAGCTTTCTTT; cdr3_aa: CASSANLEGTEAFF
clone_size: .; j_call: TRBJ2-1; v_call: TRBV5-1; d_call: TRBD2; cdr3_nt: TGCGCCAGCAGCTTGGCTGAGCGGGGGCCCATCTTC; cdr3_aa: CASSLAERGPIF
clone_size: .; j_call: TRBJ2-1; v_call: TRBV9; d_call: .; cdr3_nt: TGTGCCAGCAGCGTAGTTGAGGGGGACTCCTACAATGAGCAGTTCTTC; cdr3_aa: CASSVVEGDSYNEQFF
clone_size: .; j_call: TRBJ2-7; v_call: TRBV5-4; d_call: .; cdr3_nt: TGTGCCAGCAGCGACGTGGGGGGGCCCTACGAGCAGTACTTC; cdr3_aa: CASSDVGGPYEQYF
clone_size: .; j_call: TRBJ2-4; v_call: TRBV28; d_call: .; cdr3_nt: TGTGCCAGCAGTTTGTATTCAGGGTCCAACATTCAGTACTTC; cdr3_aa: CASSLYSGSNIQYF
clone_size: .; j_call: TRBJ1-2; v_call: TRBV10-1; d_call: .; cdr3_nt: TGCGCCAGCAGTGAGCACAGAAACTATGGCTACACCTTC; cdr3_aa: CASSEHRNYGYTF
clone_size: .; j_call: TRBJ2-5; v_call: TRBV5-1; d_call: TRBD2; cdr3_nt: TGCGCCAGCACTTACGGGACTAATCAAGAGACCCAGTACTTC; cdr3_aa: CASTYGTNQETQYF
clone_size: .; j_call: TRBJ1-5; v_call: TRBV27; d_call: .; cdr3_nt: TGTGCCAGGGTGCACGATCAGCCCCAGCATTTT; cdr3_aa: CARVHDQPQHF
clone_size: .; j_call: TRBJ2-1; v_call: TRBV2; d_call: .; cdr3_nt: TGTGCCAGCAGTGTCGGAGGCTCCTACAATGAGCAGTTCTTC; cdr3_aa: CASSVGGSYNEQFF
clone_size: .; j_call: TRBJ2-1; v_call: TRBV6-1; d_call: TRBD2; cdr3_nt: TGTGCCAGCAGTGAAAGCACCGGGACTAGCGGCCTATACAATGAGCAGTTCTTC; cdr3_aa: CASSESTGTSGLYNEQFF
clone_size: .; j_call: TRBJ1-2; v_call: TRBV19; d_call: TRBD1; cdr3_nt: TGTGCCAGTAGTATAGCACAGGGGGGTTTTGGGTACTATGGCTACACCTTC; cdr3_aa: CASSIAQGGFGYYGYTF
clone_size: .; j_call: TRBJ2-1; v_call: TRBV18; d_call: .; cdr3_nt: TGTGCCAGCTCACCACCTTATAGCGTGGTTGAGCAGTTCTTC; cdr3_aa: CASSPPYSVVEQFF
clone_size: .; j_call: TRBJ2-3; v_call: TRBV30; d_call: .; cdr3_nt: TGTGCCTGGCGTTCCGAAGATACGCAGTATTTT; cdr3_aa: CAWRSEDTQYF
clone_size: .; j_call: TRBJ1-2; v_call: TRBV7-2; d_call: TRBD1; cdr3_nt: TGTGCCAGCAGCGACGGCCACAGGGGGCGGAGTGGCTACACCTTC; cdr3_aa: CASSDGHRGRSGYTF
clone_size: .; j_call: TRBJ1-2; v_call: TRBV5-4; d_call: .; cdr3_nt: TGTGCCAGCAGCTTGGGGGGGATCTATGGCTACACCTTC; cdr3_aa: CASSLGGIYGYTF
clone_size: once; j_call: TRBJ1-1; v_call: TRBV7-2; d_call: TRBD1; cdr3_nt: TGTGCCAGCAGCTTTCCTAGACAGGGCACTGAAGCTTTCTTT; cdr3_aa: CASSFPRQGTEAFF
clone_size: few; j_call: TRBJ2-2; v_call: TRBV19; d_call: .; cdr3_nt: TGTGCCAGTAGTATAAGGGCCAGCCTCTCCGGGGAGCTGTTTTTT; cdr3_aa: CASSIRASLSGELFF
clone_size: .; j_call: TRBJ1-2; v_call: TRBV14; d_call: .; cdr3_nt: TGTGCCAGCAGCCATACTCGGGGCTATGGCTACACCTTC; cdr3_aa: CASSHTRGYGYTF
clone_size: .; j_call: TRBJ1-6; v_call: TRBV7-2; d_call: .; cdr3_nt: TGTGCCAGCAGCCCCGGACAGAATTCACCCCTCCACTTT; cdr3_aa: CASSPGQNSPLHF
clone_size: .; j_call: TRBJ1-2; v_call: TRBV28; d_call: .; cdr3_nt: TGTGCCAGTAAGGACCACACTAACTATGGCTACACCTTC; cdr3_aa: CASKDHTNYGYTF
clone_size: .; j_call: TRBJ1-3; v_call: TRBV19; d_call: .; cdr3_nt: TGTGCCAGTAGTATAGAGGGGGCAGTTTCATCTGGAAACACCATATATTTT; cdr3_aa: CASSIEGAVSSGNTIYF
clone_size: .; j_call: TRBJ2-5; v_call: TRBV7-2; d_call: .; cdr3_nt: TGTGCCAGCAGCTTAACACCACAAGAGACCCAGTACTTC; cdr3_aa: CASSLTPQETQYF
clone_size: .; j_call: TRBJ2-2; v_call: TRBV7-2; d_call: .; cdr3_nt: TGTGCCAGCAGCCCGTTTAACACCGGGGAGCTGTTTTTT; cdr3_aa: CASSPFNTGELFF
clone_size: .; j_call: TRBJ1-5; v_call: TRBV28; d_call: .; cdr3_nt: TGTGCCAGCAGTACCACTGCCTCGGGACGTTGGAAGCCCCAGCATTTT; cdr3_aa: CASSTTASGRWKPQHF